This T cell receptor beta chain is from a study of blood T cell repertoires in COVID-19. Study context: Donors in the United States, Italy and Spain gave samples during acute or convalescent COVID-19. PBMCs, B-cell-depleted T cells, or T cells provided the cDNA or gDNA that made up the material.

A COVID-19 case was met by exposed participants within 2 weeks before study entry. The V and J ends lost 5 bases and 13 bases respectively, with 12 bases between them. The germline V gene has CDR1 MDHEN and CDR2 SYDVKM. This CDR3 is 12 amino acids long. Here immunoSEQ multiplex PCR was the method, and the copy in TCRdb shows in-frame clones only, minus some. The sample consists of hundreds of thousands of clones, about four fifths of them appearing once. The sample consisted of PBMCs or T cells enriched from blood (not recorded which). V is TRBV28 and J is TRBJ1-6, with a possible D match to TRBD1 (5 bases). This TCR derives from a woman in her thirties or forties who had been exposed to COVID-19. This CDR3 reads CASSKTYRPLHF. The CDR3 nucleotides are TGTGCCAGCAGTAAGACCTACAGGCCCCTCCACTTT.